The 3 T cell receptor beta chains listed next were all sequenced from one sample in a study of blood T cell repertoires in COVID-19. Clones were read by immunoSEQ multiplex PCR, and TCRdb kept only the in-frame ones, dropping some. The repertoire holds 120,000 to 150,000 clones, with about 90% as singletons. The sequencing input was peripheral blood. The receptors come from a man aged 50-60 years who had recovered from COVID-19.

The genes are TRBV29-1 and TRBJ2-5, with TRBD1 matching over 12 bases. Germline-derived CDR1 and CDR2 are SQVTM and ANQGSEA. V was pared by 6 bases and J by 1 base, with 3 bases of the junction left unmatched. The length of the CDR3 is 14 residues. The CDR3 is CSVGTGGSQETQYF. CDR3 nucleotides: TGCAGCGTGGGGACAGGGGGCTCCCAAGAGACCCAGTACTTC. Based on the CDR3 plus reference TRBV29-1 and TRBJ2-5, the full variable domain is SAVISQKPSRDICQRGTSLTIQCQVDSQVTMMFWYRQQPGQSLTLIATANQGSEATYESGFVIDKFPISRPNLTFSTLTVSNMSPEDSSIYLCSVGTGGSQETQYFGPGTRLLVL.

The chain recombines TRBV10-3 with TRBJ2-2; 8 bases fit TRBD2. CDR1 and CDR2 (germline): ENHRY, SYGVKD. V trimming: 2 bases; J trimming: 2 bases; junction bases outside the gene matches: 7. This CDR3 is 17 amino acids long. DNA for the CDR3: TGTGCCATCAGTGAGACGGGGACTAGGATAAACACCGGGGAGCTGTTTTTT. Translation gives CAISETGTRINTGELFF.

V and J are TRBV5-1 and TRBJ2-7; D remains ambiguous. Germline V gives CDR1 SGHRS, CDR2 YFSETQ. This CDR3 spans 14 amino acids. The V end was cut by 0 bases, the J end by 5 bases, with 12 bases between. CDR3 DNA: TGCGCCAGCAGCTTGGGAGACAACTTTAACGAGCAGTACTTC. Protein sequence: CASSLGDNFNEQYF.